This T cell receptor beta chain was captured by sequencing in a study of Ad26.COV2.S vaccination and SARS-CoV-2 variants. Study-level background: Enrolled in COV1001, the donor was in the Ad26.COV2.S trial arm, which received the vaccine.

In regard to this clone: The antigen is undetermined.

The CDR3 extends over 13 amino acids. V gave up 4 bases and J gave up 0 bases; unmatched junction bases: 3. The germline gives CDR1 SQVTM, CDR2 ANQGSEA. The repertoire was sequenced with immunoSEQ multiplex PCR; TCRdb's copy has only in-frame clones and lacks some. The top ten clones hold around 2% of a sample with about 400,000 clones, 89% of them seen once. Whole-study results and caveats: Similar non-spike TCR breadth was observed in recipients of vaccine and of placebo. From the TCR breadth and depth analyses, total T cell responses may have been underestimated.

Treatment: roughly 19 received Ad26.COV2.S at low or high dose, single or two shots; about 5 received placebo; per-sample allocation not given. Day 63 after the first injection of vaccine or placebo was the sampling time. The sample consisted of peripheral blood, taken in a trial of Ad26.COV2.S vaccine versus placebo. The chain couples TRBV29-1 to TRBJ2-7; 7 nucleotides match TRBD1. The clonotype comes from a person aged 18-60 years who received the Ad26.COV2.S COVID-19 vaccine or a placebo. CDR3 residues: CSVVTGFSYEQYF. CDR3 nucleotide sequence: TGCAGCGTTGTGACAGGGTTCTCCTACGAGCAGTACTTC.